A single sample is the source of the 19 T cell receptor beta chains below, sequenced in a study of shared clonotypes between healthy human individuals. The assay was immunoSEQ multiplex PCR, and TCRdb's table has in-frame clones only and misses some. This table has roughly 1 million clones, around 78% appearing once. Input material: memory CD4+ T cells from PBMCs. Specified subset: CD45RA-negative fraction. Receptors were obtained from a man between 18 and 29 years old in good health. Some clones in this sample may be carry-over from other donors' samples.

The V call is TRBV4-1, the J call TRBJ1-1, with 10 bases aligning to TRBD1. V was pared by 2 bases and J by 7 bases, with 4 bases of the junction left unmatched. The CDR3 is 14 amino acids. In germline, CDR1 is MGHRA, CDR2 YSYEKL. CDR3 coding DNA: TGCGCCAGCAGCCAACGGGACAGGGGCCTTGAAGCTTTCTTT. This sequence encodes CASSQRDRGLEAFF.

This clone was found many times. The V and J genes are TRBV9 and TRBJ2-7; 9 positions agree with TRBD1. Germline V CDR1 and CDR2: SGDLS, YYNGEE. This CDR3 contains 15 residues. V lost 4 bases to trimming and J lost 1 base; unmatched junction nucleotides: 6. The CDR3 loop is CASSPRDRASYEQYF. CDR3 coding DNA: TGTGCCAGCAGCCCGAGGGACAGGGCATCCTACGAGCAGTACTTC.

The CDR3 bases are TGTGCCAGCAGCCAAGCTTTAGGGACTAGCGGGAGAAAGGCCAATGAGCAGTTCTTC. Translation: CASSQALGTSGRKANEQFF. V usage is TRBV14 and J usage is TRBJ2-1; 14 bases align to TRBD2. CDR1 and CDR2 (germline): SGHDN, FVKESK. CDR3 length: 19 residues. V shed 1 base, J shed 6 bases, and the junction held 11 bases outside the gene matches.

This rearrangement joins TRBV27 to TRBJ1-2; 7 bases agree with TRBD1. V was clipped by 4 bases and J by 6 bases; unmatched bases: 8. From germline, CDR1 is MNHEY and CDR2 SMNVEV (reference sequence). The length of the CDR3 is 14 residues. CDR3 nucleotide sequence: TGTGCCAGCAGTTCCCTCGTAGGGGGCGATGGCTACACCTTC. Its protein product is CASSSLVGGDGYTF.

The V and J genes are TRBV4-2 and TRBJ2-1; the D gene is possibly TRBD2 (6 bases). V was clipped by 1 base and J by 5 bases, with 15 bases between them. CDR3 length: 16 amino acids. The germline CDR1 and CDR2 sequences are LGHNA and YNFKEQ. For the CDR3, the DNA is TGTGCCAGCAGCCAAGTTTCCGGGAGTGTTCACAATGAGCAGTTCTTC. Encoded protein: CASSQVSGSVHNEQFF.

The CDR3 nucleotides read TGTGCCAGCAGCGGGACTAGCGGGAACACCGGGGAGCTGTTTTTT. It encodes CASSGTSGNTGELFF. The J gene is TRBJ2-2, the V gene TRBV9; TRBD2 agrees at 10 bases. From germline, CDR1 is SGDLS and CDR2 YYNGEE. The CDR3 has 15 amino acids. Trimming at V came to 3 bases and at J to 1 base, leaving 0 bases not matched to a gene.

This chain links TRBV28 with TRBJ1-2; TRBD1 might be the D (6 bases). Germline assignment: CDR1 MDHEN and CDR2 SYDVKM. The CDR3 is 18 amino acids. Between the trimmed V and J ends, which lost 7 bases and 2 bases, there was a span of 26 bases. For the CDR3, the DNA is TGTGCCAGCAACCTATGGGGGGCGAGTTCCCAGACCAACTATGGCTACACCTTC. Encoded protein: CASNLWGASSQTNYGYTF.

V and J are TRBV5-1 and TRBJ2-3; D might be TRBD2 (7 bases). This CDR3 has 15 residues. The germline V gene has CDR1 SGHRS and CDR2 YFSETQ. Deletions cut 5 bases from V and 4 bases from J, with 17 bases between. The DNA for the CDR3 is TGCGCCAGCAGGACACCTACGGGGGGCCCAGATACGCAGTATTTT. It codes for CASRTPTGGPDTQYF.

The chain uses TRBV28 and TRBJ2-1; D is possibly TRBD2 (6 bases). The V end was cut by 10 bases, the J end by 5 bases, with 9 bases between. This CDR3 has 11 residues. Germline V gives CDR1 MDHEN, CDR2 SYDVKM. The CDR3 nucleotides are TGTGCCATCGGCGGGAACAATGAGCAGTTCTTC. This encodes CAIGGNNEQFF.

This chain joins TRBV7-2 and TRBJ2-1, with 13 bases identical to TRBD2. Germline values: CDR1 SGHTA, CDR2 FQGNSA. CDR3 length equals 16 residues. Trimming removed 4 bases from V and 10 bases from J; junction bases left unmatched: 10. The CDR3 sequence: CASSSKGLAGVQEQFF. CDR3 nucleotide sequence: TGTGCCAGCAGCTCCAAAGGACTAGCGGGAGTTCAGGAGCAGTTCTTC.

The chain recombines TRBV5-1 with TRBJ2-7; 8 bases map to TRBD2. CDR3 length equals 15 residues. The junction had 8 bases not matched to a gene; V was cut back by 6 bases and J by 0 bases. Germline V lookup: CDR1 SGHRS, CDR2 YFSETQ. This chain's CDR3 is CASKLADTSSYEQYF. In DNA, the CDR3 is TGCGCCAGCAAACTAGCGGATACTAGCTCCTACGAGCAGTACTTC.

This chain connects TRBV10-3 to TRBJ2-7; 8 bases align to TRBD1. The V segment lost 2 bases and the J segment 12 bases; nucleotides outside the gene matches: 9. The CDR3 runs 13 residues. Germline V gene lookup returns CDR1 ENHRY and CDR2 SYGVKD. The CDR3 nucleotides are TGTGCCATCAGTGAGAGTGACAGGGGCCGGAGGTACTTC. It is translated as CAISESDRGRRYF.

The J gene is TRBJ1-4, the V gene TRBV2, with a tentative D call TRBD1 (6 bases). Trimming pared 5 bases from V and 10 bases from J, leaving 14 bases between. This CDR3 has 13 amino acids. CDR1 and CDR2 from the germline V gene are SNHLY and FYNNEI. The CDR3 loop reads CASSPTGRGKLFF. Written as DNA, the CDR3 is TGTGCCAGCAGTCCTACAGGGCGCGGAAAACTGTTTTTT.

This clone has just a few counts. The same CDR3 can be traced to other DNA sequences in this sample. This chain joins TRBV6-6 and TRBJ2-3; 7 bases agree with TRBD1. The CDR3 loop spans 15 amino acids. Losses at the gene ends were 1 base for V and 2 bases for J; bases not matched to a gene: 3. Germline CDR1 is MNHNY and CDR2 is SVGAGI (reference sequence). The CDR3 is CASSYLGTDTDTQYF. CDR3 DNA sequence: TGTGCCAGCAGTTACTTGGGGACAGACACAGATACGCAGTATTTT.

This clone was found once. The genes are TRBV5-1 and TRBJ2-1, with D perhaps matching TRBD2 (6 bases). The CDR3 is made up of 14 amino acids. The V gene lost 6 bases and the J gene lost 2 bases, with 12 bases spanning the gap. Germline loops: CDR1 SGHRS, CDR2 YFSETQ. This CDR3 is CASTSGSTYNEQFF. CDR3 DNA sequence: TGCGCCAGCACCAGCGGGTCCACCTACAATGAGCAGTTCTTC.

This chain joins TRBV18 and TRBJ2-1, with TRBD2 matching over 9 bases. Germline CDR1 reads KGHSH; CDR2 reads LQKENI. This CDR3 contains 13 residues. J lost 9 bases, V lost 5 bases, and 5 bases had no gene match. The CDR3 reads CASSAGGPVEQFF. As DNA, the CDR3 is TGTGCCAGCTCAGCGGGAGGGCCAGTTGAGCAGTTCTTC.

Note on this clone: Different DNA sequences within this sample yield the same CDR3. The J gene is TRBJ2-7, the V gene TRBV7-9; unclear D gene. This CDR3 is built from 12 residues. Per the germline V gene, CDR1 is SEHNR and CDR2 is FQNEAQ (reference sequence). V gave up 2 bases and J gave up 5 bases, with 7 bases separating them. The DNA for the CDR3 is TGTGCCAGCAGCTTAACTGGCAACGAGCAGTACTTC. This gives the protein CASSLTGNEQYF.

The rearrangement joins TRBV7-9 to TRBJ1-2; D is unresolved. Looked up from germline, CDR1 is SEHNR and CDR2 is FQNEAQ (reference sequence). V dropped 5 bases and J dropped 8 bases, with 15 bases sitting between them. This CDR3 comprises 13 residues. CDR3 protein: CASSQEPVGGYTF. The CDR3 DNA sequence: TGTGCCAGCAGCCAAGAGCCGGTGGGAGGCTACACCTTC.

V and J are TRBV9 and TRBJ1-2; D is possibly TRBD1 (5 bases). From germline, CDR1 is SGDLS and CDR2 YYNGEE. With 0 bases removed from V and 14 bases from J, the gap between germline ends came to 23 bases. This CDR3 region has 15 residues. The CDR3 nucleotides are TGTGCCAGCAGCGTAGGGTCCCAGGGCGGGAGAAAAAAAACCTTC. Protein product: CASSVGSQGGRKKTF.